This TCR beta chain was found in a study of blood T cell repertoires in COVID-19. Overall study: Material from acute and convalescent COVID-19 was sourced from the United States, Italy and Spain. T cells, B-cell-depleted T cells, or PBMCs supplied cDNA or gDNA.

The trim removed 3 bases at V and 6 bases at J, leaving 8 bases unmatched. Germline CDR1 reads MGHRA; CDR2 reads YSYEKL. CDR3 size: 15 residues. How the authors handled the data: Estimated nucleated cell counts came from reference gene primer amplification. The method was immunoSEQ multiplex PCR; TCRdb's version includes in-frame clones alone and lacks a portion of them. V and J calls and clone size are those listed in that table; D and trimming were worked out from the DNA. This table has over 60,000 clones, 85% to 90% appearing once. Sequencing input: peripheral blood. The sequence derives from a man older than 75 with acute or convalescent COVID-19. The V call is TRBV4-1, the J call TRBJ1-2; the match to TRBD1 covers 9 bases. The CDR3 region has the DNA TGCGCCAGCAGCCAGAGGACAGGGGAATATAATGGCTACACCTTC. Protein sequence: CASSQRTGEYNGYTF.